Included here is one T cell receptor beta chain sequence, with context. The antigen is unknown. Measured with immunoSEQ multiplex PCR; TCRdb has only the in-frame clones, and not every one. Counted here are over 45,000 clones, 75% to 90% occurring once; the ten biggest clones make up roughly 3.7%. The sample is drawn from a study of neoadjuvant nivolumab and ipilimumab in lung cancer. The overall study: The combination arm added day-1 ipilimumab 1 mg/kg to nivolumab 3 mg/kg on days 1, 15, 29.

Findings of the study overall: TCR richness and clonality were higher in tumors than adjacent uninvolved lung. Pathologic regression was not significantly tied to TCR clonality. Only two of four nivolumab-treated tumors gained richness and clonality by surgery.

The trim removed 2 bases at V and 0 bases at J, leaving 7 bases unmatched. The CDR3 has 17 amino acids. Germline values: CDR1 SGHTA, CDR2 FQGNSA. This chain uses TRBV7-2 with TRBJ1-3; the match to TRBD1 covers 7 bases. The specimen comprised blood, sampled before neoadjuvant nivolumab, alone or with ipilimumab. This TCR was sampled from an adult with non-small cell lung cancer. Some clones in this sample may be carry-over from other donors' samples. CDR3 loop: CASSLTGTAVSGNTIYF. CDR3 bases: TGTGCCAGCAGCTTAACCGGGACAGCAGTCTCTGGAAACACCATATATTTT.